The rows below give T cell receptor beta chains drawn from one sample of a study of blood T cell repertoires in COVID-19. Repertoires were generated with immunoSEQ multiplex PCR, while TCRdb's copy carries only in-frame clones and drops some. The sample has about 160,000 clones, roughly 93% seen once. The sequenced material came from peripheral blood. The receptors shown here come from a woman between 55 and 75 years old with COVID-19, enrolled during active disease. Each CDR3 is given with its conserved first and last residue. Each record gives: D gene, J gene, V gene, clone size, CDR3 DNA, CDR3 protein. A D gene is named only where the DNA matches it firmly. Expanded clones get a size class; other rows say once, few or many, or leave the size out.

D gene: -; J gene: TRBJ1-6; V gene: TRBV10-3; clone size: -; CDR3 DNA: TGTGCCACCTCCCCGATCCCGGGACCGGAGGGGTCACCCCTCCACTTT; CDR3 protein: CATSPIPGPEGSPLHF
D gene: -; J gene: TRBJ1-1; V gene: TRBV7-3; clone size: -; CDR3 DNA: TGTGCCAGCAGCTTCCAACAGGGCACTGAAGCTTTCTTT; CDR3 protein: CASSFQQGTEAFF
D gene: -; J gene: TRBJ2-3; V gene: TRBV5-1; clone size: -; CDR3 DNA: TGCGCCAGCAGCTTGCGGACGGGAACAGATACGCAGTATTTT; CDR3 protein: CASSLRTGTDTQYF
D gene: -; J gene: TRBJ1-1; V gene: TRBV3-1/TRBV3-2; clone size: -; CDR3 DNA: TGTGCCAGCAGCCAAGAGCGGTTGGAAGCCACTGAAGCTTTCTTT; CDR3 protein: CASSQERLEATEAFF
D gene: -; J gene: TRBJ2-7; V gene: TRBV7-2; clone size: -; CDR3 DNA: TGTGCCAGCAGCTTTTGGTGGGCTAACGAGCAGTACTTC; CDR3 protein: CASSFWWANEQYF
D gene: -; J gene: TRBJ2-1; V gene: TRBV20-1; clone size: -; CDR3 DNA: TGCAGGGCATCAGGGGGAGGTGAGCAGTTCTTC; CDR3 protein: CRASGGGEQFF
D gene: TRBD1; J gene: TRBJ1-5; V gene: TRBV19; clone size: -; CDR3 DNA: TGTGCCAGTAGCAAGGGGGCCCTAGATCAGCCCCAGCATTTT; CDR3 protein: CASSKGALDQPQHF
D gene: TRBD1; J gene: TRBJ1-1; V gene: TRBV7-9; clone size: -; CDR3 DNA: TGTGCCAGCAGCTCGACAGGGGTGAGGACTGAAGCTTTCTTT; CDR3 protein: CASSSTGVRTEAFF
D gene: TRBD1; J gene: TRBJ2-5; V gene: TRBV5-1; clone size: -; CDR3 DNA: TGCGCCAGCAGGTTGGGGACAGGGGTTGGAGAGACCCAGTACTTC; CDR3 protein: CASRLGTGVGETQYF
D gene: -; J gene: TRBJ1-5; V gene: TRBV6-2/TRBV6-3; clone size: -; CDR3 DNA: TGTGCCAGCAGCCAACGACAGGACAAACATCAGCCCCAGCATTTT; CDR3 protein: CASSQRQDKHQPQHF
D gene: TRBD1; J gene: TRBJ1-1; V gene: TRBV4-3; clone size: -; CDR3 DNA: TGCGCCAGCAGCCTCCGGGACAGGGGGAACACTGAAGCTTTCTTT; CDR3 protein: CASSLRDRGNTEAFF
D gene: TRBD1; J gene: TRBJ1-5; V gene: TRBV12-5; clone size: -; CDR3 DNA: TGTGCTAGTGGTCCCGCCCGGACAGGGGGATTCCGAGGCAATCAGCCCCAGCATTTT; CDR3 protein: CASGPARTGGFRGNQPQHF
D gene: TRBD1; J gene: TRBJ2-1; V gene: TRBV9; clone size: -; CDR3 DNA: TGTGCCAGCAGCGCCCCGACAGGGGGAGCTTACAATGAGCAGTTCTTC; CDR3 protein: CASSAPTGGAYNEQFF
D gene: -; J gene: TRBJ1-1; V gene: TRBV5-6; clone size: -; CDR3 DNA: TGTGCCAGCAGCTACCGGACAGACGGAAACACTGAAGCTTTCTTT; CDR3 protein: CASSYRTDGNTEAFF
D gene: -; J gene: TRBJ1-1; V gene: TRBV9; clone size: -; CDR3 DNA: TGTGCCAGCAGCTCGAGTCGGGGGTCGGGCACTGAAGCTTTCTTT; CDR3 protein: CASSSSRGSGTEAFF
D gene: -; J gene: TRBJ2-2; V gene: TRBV10-3; clone size: few; CDR3 DNA: TGTGCCATCAGTGGTCAGGGAAACGGGGAGCTGTTTTTT; CDR3 protein: CAISGQGNGELFF
D gene: -; J gene: TRBJ2-5; V gene: TRBV11-2; clone size: -; CDR3 DNA: TGTGCCAGCAGCCGCGGGGTTCAAGAGACCCAGTACTTC; CDR3 protein: CASSRGVQETQYF
D gene: -; J gene: TRBJ1-1; V gene: TRBV12-5; clone size: -; CDR3 DNA: TGTGCTAGTGGTTTGGTACTGAATCCTCGGGGGGCGAGCACTGAAGCTTTCTTT; CDR3 protein: CASGLVLNPRGASTEAFF
D gene: TRBD2; J gene: TRBJ2-3; V gene: TRBV7-9; clone size: -; CDR3 DNA: TGTGCCAGCAGCTCAATGCCTTTAGCTAGCGGGGGCAGCACAGATACGCAGTATTTT; CDR3 protein: CASSSMPLASGGSTDTQYF
D gene: -; J gene: TRBJ1-1; V gene: TRBV30; clone size: -; CDR3 DNA: TGTGCCTGGGCCCGAGAGAGCCTAAACACTGAAGCTTTCTTT; CDR3 protein: CAWARESLNTEAFF
D gene: -; J gene: TRBJ1-4; V gene: TRBV6-5; clone size: -; CDR3 DNA: TGTGCCAGCTTGACCAGAAGAGGGTCAGGTGAAAAACTGTTTTTT; CDR3 protein: CASLTRRGSGEKLFF
D gene: -; J gene: TRBJ1-1; V gene: TRBV15; clone size: -; CDR3 DNA: TGTGCCACCAGCAACAGAGCGGGATGGGGCACTGAAGCTTTCTTT; CDR3 protein: CATSNRAGWGTEAFF
D gene: -; J gene: TRBJ1-4; V gene: TRBV21-1; clone size: -; CDR3 DNA: TGTGCCAGCAGCAATACAGGGAGCCCCTCTCTTAATGAAAAACTGTTTTTT; CDR3 protein: CASSNTGSPSLNEKLFF